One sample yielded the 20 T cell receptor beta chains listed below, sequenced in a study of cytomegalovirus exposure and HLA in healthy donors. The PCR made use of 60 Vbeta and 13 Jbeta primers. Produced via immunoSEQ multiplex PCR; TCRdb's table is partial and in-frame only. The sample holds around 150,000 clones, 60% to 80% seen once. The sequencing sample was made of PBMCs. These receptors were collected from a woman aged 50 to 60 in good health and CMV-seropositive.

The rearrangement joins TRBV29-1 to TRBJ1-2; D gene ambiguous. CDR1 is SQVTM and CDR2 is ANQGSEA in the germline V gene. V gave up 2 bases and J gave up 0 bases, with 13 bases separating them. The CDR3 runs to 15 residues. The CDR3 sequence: CSVESGFVANYGYTF. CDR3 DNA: TGCAGCGTTGAATCGGGGTTCGTAGCTAACTATGGCTACACCTTC.

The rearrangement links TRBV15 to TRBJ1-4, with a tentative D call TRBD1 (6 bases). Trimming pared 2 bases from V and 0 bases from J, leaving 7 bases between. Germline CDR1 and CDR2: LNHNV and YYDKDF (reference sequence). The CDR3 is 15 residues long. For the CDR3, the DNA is TGTGCCACCAGCAGATCAGGGGCAACTAATGAAAAACTGTTTTTT. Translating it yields CATSRSGATNEKLFF. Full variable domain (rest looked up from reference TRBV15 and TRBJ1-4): DAMVIQNPRYQVTQFGKPVTLSCSQTLNHNVMYWYQQKSSQAPKLLFHYYDKDFNNEADTPDNFQSRRPNTSFCFLDIRSPGLGDTAMYLCATSRSGATNEKLFFGSGTQLSVL.

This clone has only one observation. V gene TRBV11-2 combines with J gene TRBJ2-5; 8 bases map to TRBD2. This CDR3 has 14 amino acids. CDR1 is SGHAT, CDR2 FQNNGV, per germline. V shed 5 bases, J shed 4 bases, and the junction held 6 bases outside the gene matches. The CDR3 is CASSQREGSETQYF. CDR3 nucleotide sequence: TGTGCCAGCAGCCAACGGGAGGGGTCAGAGACCCAGTACTTC. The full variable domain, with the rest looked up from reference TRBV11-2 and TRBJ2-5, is EAGVAQSPRYKIIEKRQSVAFWCNPISGHATLYWYQQILGQGPKLLIQFQNNGVVDDSQLPKDRFSAERLKGVDSTLKIQPAKLEDSAVYLCASSQREGSETQYFGPGTRLLVL.

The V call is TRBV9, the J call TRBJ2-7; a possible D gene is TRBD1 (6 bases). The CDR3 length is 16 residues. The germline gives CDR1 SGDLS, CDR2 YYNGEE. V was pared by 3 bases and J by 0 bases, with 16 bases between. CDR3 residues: CASSGKSTGYSYEQYF. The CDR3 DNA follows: TGTGCCAGCAGCGGAAAGAGTACAGGGTACTCCTACGAGCAGTACTTC. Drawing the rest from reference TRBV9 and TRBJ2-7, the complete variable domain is DSGVTQTPKHLITATGQRVTLRCSPRSGDLSVYWYQQSLDQGLQFLIQYYNGEERAKGNILERFSAQQFPDLHSELNLSSLELGDSALYFCASSGKSTGYSYEQYFGPGTRLTVT.

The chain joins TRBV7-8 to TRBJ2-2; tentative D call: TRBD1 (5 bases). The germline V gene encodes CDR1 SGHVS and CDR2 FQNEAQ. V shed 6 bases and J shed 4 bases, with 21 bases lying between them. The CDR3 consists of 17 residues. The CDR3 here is CASSPGRVSGRTGELFF. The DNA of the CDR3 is TGTGCCAGCAGTCCAGGCAGGGTTTCGGGTCGCACCGGGGAGCTGTTTTTT.

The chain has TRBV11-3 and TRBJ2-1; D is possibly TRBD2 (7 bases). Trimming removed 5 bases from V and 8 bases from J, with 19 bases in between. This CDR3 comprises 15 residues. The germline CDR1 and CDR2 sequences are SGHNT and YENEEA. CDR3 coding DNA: TGTGCCAGCAGCGAAGGGGGGGGAAAGGGCTATGAGCAGTTCTTC. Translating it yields CASSEGGGKGYEQFF.

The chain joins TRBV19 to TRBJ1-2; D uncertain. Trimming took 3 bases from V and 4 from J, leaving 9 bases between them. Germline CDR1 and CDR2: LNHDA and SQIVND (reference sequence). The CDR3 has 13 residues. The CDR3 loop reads CASSIEGRYGYTF. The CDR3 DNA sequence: TGTGCCAGTAGTATCGAGGGCCGCTATGGCTACACCTTC.

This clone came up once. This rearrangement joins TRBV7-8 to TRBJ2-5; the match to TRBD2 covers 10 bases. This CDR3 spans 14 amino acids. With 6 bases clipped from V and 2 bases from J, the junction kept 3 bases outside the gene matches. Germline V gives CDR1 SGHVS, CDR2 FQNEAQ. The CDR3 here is CASSLAGVQETQYF. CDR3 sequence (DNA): TGTGCCAGCAGTCTAGCGGGAGTTCAAGAGACCCAGTACTTC.

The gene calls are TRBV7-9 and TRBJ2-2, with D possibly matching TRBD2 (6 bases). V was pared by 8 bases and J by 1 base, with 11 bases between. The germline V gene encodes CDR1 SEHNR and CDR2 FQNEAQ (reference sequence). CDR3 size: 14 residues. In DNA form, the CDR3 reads TGTGCCAGCGGGGGGACCGTGAACACCGGGGAGCTGTTTTTT. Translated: CASGGTVNTGELFF. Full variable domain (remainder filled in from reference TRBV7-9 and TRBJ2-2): DTGVSQNPRHKITKRGQNVTFRCDPISEHNRLYWYRQTLGQGPEFLTYFQNEAQLEKSRLLSDRFSAERPKGSFSTLEIQRTEQGDSAMYLCASGGTVNTGELFFGEGSRLTVL.

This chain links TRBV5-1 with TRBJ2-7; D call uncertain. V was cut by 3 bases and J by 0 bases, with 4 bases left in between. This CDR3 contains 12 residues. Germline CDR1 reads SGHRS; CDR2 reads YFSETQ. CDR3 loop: CASSSYSYEQYF. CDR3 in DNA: TGCGCCAGCAGCTCGTACTCCTACGAGCAGTACTTC.

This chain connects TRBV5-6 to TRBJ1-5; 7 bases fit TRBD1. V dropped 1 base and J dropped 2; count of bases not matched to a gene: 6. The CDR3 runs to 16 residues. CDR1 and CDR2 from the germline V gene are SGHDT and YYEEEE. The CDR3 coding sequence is TGTGCCAGCAGCTTGTCAGTCGGGACAGGCAATCAGCCCCAGCATTTT. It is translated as CASSLSVGTGNQPQHF. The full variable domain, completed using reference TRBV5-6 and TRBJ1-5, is DAGVTQSPTHLIKTRGQQVTLRCSPKSGHDTVSWYQQALGQGPQFIFQYYEEEERQRGNFPDRFSGHQFPNYSSELNVNALLLGDSALYLCASSLSVGTGNQPQHFGDGTRLSIL.

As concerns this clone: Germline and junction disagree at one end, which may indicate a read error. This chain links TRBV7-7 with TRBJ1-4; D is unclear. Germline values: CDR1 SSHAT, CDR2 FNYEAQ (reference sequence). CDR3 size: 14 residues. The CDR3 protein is CASKRCATNEKLFF. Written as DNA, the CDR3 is TGTGCTAGCAAGCGTTGTGCAACTAATGAAAAACTGTTTTTT.

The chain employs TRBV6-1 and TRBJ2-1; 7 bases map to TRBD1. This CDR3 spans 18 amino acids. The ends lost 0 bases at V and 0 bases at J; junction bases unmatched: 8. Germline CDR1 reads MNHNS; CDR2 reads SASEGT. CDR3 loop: CASSEARGGASSYNEQFF. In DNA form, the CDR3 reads TGTGCCAGCAGTGAAGCGAGAGGGGGCGCGAGCTCCTACAATGAGCAGTTCTTC.

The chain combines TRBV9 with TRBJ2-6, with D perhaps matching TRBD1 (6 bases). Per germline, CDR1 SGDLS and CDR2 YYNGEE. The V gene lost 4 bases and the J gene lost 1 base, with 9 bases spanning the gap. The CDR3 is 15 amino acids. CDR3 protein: CASSSQGSGANVLTF. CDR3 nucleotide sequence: TGTGCCAGCAGCTCTCAGGGGTCTGGGGCCAACGTCCTGACTTTC.

For the CDR3, the DNA is TGTGCCAGCAGCTTAGTCGGGGACAGGGTAGGCTATGGCTACACCTTC. Its protein is CASSLVGDRVGYGYTF. V usage is TRBV7-2 and J usage is TRBJ1-2; 9 bases agree with TRBD1. The CDR3 has 16 amino acids. The V gene end was trimmed by 1 base and the J gene end by 4 bases; junction bases not matched to a gene: 7. Germline V CDR1 and CDR2: SGHTA, FQGNSA. The full variable domain, completed using reference TRBV7-2 and TRBJ1-2, is GAGVSQSPSNKVTEKGKDVELRCDPISGHTALYWYRQSLGQGLEFLIYFQGNSAPDKSGLPSDRFSAERTGGSVSTLTIQRTQQEDSAVYLCASSLVGDRVGYGYTFGSGTRLTVV.

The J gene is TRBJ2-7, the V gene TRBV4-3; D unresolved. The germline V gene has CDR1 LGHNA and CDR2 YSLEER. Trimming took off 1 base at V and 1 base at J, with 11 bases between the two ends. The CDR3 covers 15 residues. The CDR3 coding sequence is TGCGCCAGCAGCCAAGGCTATAAACCGTCCTACGAGCAGTACTTC. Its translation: CASSQGYKPSYEQYF.

CDR3 DNA sequence: TGTGCCAGCAGACAGACAGACTCTCCGAACACTGAAGCTTTCTTT. Protein: CASRQTDSPNTEAFF. The chain has TRBV6-6 and TRBJ1-1; D may be TRBD1 (5 bases). The CDR3 sequence is 15 residues long. V was shortened by 6 bases and J by 1 base, with 15 bases between the two germline ends. CDR1 and CDR2 (germline): MNHNY, SVGAGI (reference sequence).

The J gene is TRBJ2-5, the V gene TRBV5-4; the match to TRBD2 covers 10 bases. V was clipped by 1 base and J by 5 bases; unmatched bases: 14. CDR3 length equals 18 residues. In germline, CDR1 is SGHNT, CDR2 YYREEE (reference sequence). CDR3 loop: CASSLRVSASGGTETQYF. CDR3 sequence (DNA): TGTGCCAGCAGCTTGAGAGTGTCGGCTAGCGGGGGTACTGAGACCCAGTACTTC.

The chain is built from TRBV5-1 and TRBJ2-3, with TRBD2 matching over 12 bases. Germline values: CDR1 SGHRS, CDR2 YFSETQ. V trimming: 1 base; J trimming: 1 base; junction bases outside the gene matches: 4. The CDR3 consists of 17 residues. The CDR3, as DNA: TGCGCCAGCAGCTTGAGCCCTAGCGGGGGGGGCACAGATACGCAGTATTTT. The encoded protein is CASSLSPSGGGTDTQYF.

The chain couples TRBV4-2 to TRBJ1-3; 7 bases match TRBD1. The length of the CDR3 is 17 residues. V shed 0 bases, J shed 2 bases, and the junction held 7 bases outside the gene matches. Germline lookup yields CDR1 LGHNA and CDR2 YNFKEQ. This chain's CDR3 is CASSQDPGTATGNTIYF. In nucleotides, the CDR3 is TGTGCCAGCAGCCAAGACCCCGGGACAGCAACTGGAAACACCATATATTTT.